This T cell receptor beta chain was retrieved from a study of blood T cell repertoires in COVID-19 (dated by TCRdb to 2019 to 2021). In the study overall: Samples from collaborators originated in the United States, Italy and Spain and spanned both the acute and convalescent phases of COVID-19. HLA class I and class II types, where available, came from metadata supplied by the sample provider rather than from assay-based typing. A freely available public database, intended as a resource for researchers studying the immune response to SARS-CoV-2, is where the repertoires were released. Samples were obtained from the ongoing ImmuneRACE study (first 160 participants) and from about 1,300 subjects provided by 6 global collaborators. The prospective study material was composed of cDNA or gDNA derived from T cells, B-cell-depleted T cells, or PBMCs. Deeply sampled blood TCRbeta repertoires from subjects exposed to, actively infected with, or recovered from COVID-19 were included in the dataset. Nearly every sample came with metadata listing a de-identified subject ID, COVID-19 status, age in years and sex. Overall results and qualifications from the work: Clinical and demographic metadata were provided uncurated, with the amount varying by source and participant.

TCRbeta CDR3 regions were amplified from genomic DNA using the immunoSEQ Assay, a bias-controlled multiplex PCR. The authors processed their data as follows. The number of nucleated cells in each sample was estimated by amplification of reference gene primers within the assay. To quantify the absolute abundance of each unique TCRbeta CDR3 rearrangement, sequence reads were collapsed and filtered. For each sample, productive Simpson clonality was calculated by taking the square root of Simpson's diversity index across productive rearrangements. What TCRdb holds here is the immuneACCESS table cut down to in-frame rearrangements. Part of the clones is not present; checked against another copy, under half of the missing clones reflect an unresolved V gene, and the others are unexplained. That table is the source of V, J and clone size, and D and trimming were worked out from the DNA. The sample includes approximately 360,000 clones, with roughly 80% observed a single time. The ten most abundant clones make up less than 6% of the sample.

V lost 5 bases and J lost 2 bases, and the count of bases not matched to a germline gene is 10. From a lookup of the germline V gene, CDR1 and CDR2 are SNHLY and FYNNEI. Reading from cysteine to phenylalanine, the CDR3 counts 18 amino acids. Of all the DNA, just the CDR3 is kept, 54 bases in frame from base 1. Participants in the prospective study were enrolled through a virtual design, were aged about 18 to 90 years, and lived in about 25 United States geographic areas. To assign participants to cohorts, the prospective study relied on clinical history that participants themselves reported in a screening survey and a study questionnaire. Recovered participants in ImmuneRACE Cohort 3 were defined by two consecutive negative NP/OP PCR tests, clearance by a healthcare professional, or resolution of symptoms. In the prospective study, mobile phlebotomists collected whole blood, serum and a nasopharyngeal or oropharyngeal swab from each participant. Additional blood draws and questionnaires over an approximately two-month period could optionally be provided by prospective study participants. Before DNA extraction, blood samples from the prospective study were shipped at room temperature or frozen.

Of note for this clone: What antigen it recognizes has not been identified. Base-call qualities are not available, and no considerably larger clone is one nucleotide away.

This clonotype was obtained from a woman in her fifties or sixties who had recovered from COVID-19. The rearranged chain carries TRBV2 and TRBJ2-4, with TRBD2 identical over 12 junction bases. Sample: PBMCs or T cells enriched from blood (not recorded which). DNA sequence: TGTGCCAGCAGTAAACCGGGACTAGCGGGCCCGTCCAAAAACATTCAGTACTTC. It translates to CASSKPGLAGPSKNIQYF. With the portions outside the CDR3 filled from the reference TRBV2 and TRBJ2-4 genes, the complete variable region becomes EPEVTQTPSHQVTQMGQEVILRCVPISNHLYFYWYRQILGQKVEFLVSFYNNEISEKSEIFDDQFSVERPDGSNFTLKIRSTKLEDSAMYFCASSKPGLAGPSKNIQYFGAGTRLSVL.